A single sample gave rise to the 10 T cell receptor beta chains below, sequenced in a study of cytomegalovirus exposure and HLA in healthy donors. The PCR made use of 60 Vbeta and 13 Jbeta primers. Libraries were prepared by immunoSEQ multiplex PCR; TCRdb keeps only in-frame clonotypes and omits some of them. The sample has nearly 100,000 clones; around 76% are singletons. The sample taken for sequencing was PBMCs. The receptors come from a woman aged 60 to 75 in good health and CMV-seropositive.

This chain joins TRBV29-1 and TRBJ2-3, with D perhaps matching TRBD2 (6 bases). Germline V gene lookup returns CDR1 SQVTM and CDR2 ANQGSEA. With 3 bases removed from V and 4 bases from J, the gap between germline ends came to 8 bases. This CDR3 is built from 12 residues. This CDR3 reads CSVEEGSDTQYF. The CDR3 nucleotides are TGCAGCGTTGAGGAGGGCTCAGATACGCAGTATTTT.

This clone was observed a handful of times. The rearrangement joins TRBV19 to TRBJ1-5; D remains ambiguous. Germline-derived CDR1 and CDR2 are LNHDA and SQIVND (reference sequence). The CDR3 covers 13 residues. The ends were cut back, 0 bases at V and 7 bases at J, with 7 bases in the middle. The CDR3 DNA follows: TGTGCCAGTAGTATAGATCCGGGGCAGCCCCAGCATTTT. It encodes CASSIDPGQPQHF.

The chain carries TRBV7-3 and TRBJ2-1, with 9 bases that match TRBD2. Germline V lookup: CDR1 SGHTA, CDR2 FQGTGA. This CDR3 has 18 residues. V gave up 0 bases and J gave up 7 bases; unmatched junction bases: 13. The CDR3 coding sequence is TGTGCCAGCAGCTTAACGTCTCGAGGACTAGCGTCGGGTAATGAGCAGTTCTTC. This sequence encodes CASSLTSRGLASGNEQFF.

This rearrangement joins TRBV27 to TRBJ2-2, with 8 bases matching TRBD2. The CDR3 sequence is 15 residues long. The V segment lost 8 bases and the J segment 1 base; nucleotides outside the gene matches: 6. Germline values: CDR1 MNHEY, CDR2 SMNVEV (reference sequence). CDR3 in amino acids: CASRMTSENTGELFF. Written as DNA, the CDR3 is TGTGCCAGCCGCATGACTAGCGAGAACACCGGGGAGCTGTTTTTT.

This clone was seen once. The chain joins TRBV10-1 to TRBJ2-3, with a weak D call TRBD1 (5 bases). The CDR3 is made up of 16 amino acids. The germline V and J ends were trimmed by 1 base and 6 bases, with 17 bases remaining between them. The germline gives CDR1 WNHNN, CDR2 SYGVQD (reference sequence). In nucleotides, the CDR3 is TGCGCCAGCAGTGAGTTTGAAGGGGCCCCACTTGATACGCAGTATTTT. It is translated as CASSEFEGAPLDTQYF.

V usage is TRBV5-1 and J usage is TRBJ2-5; TRBD2 aligns across 11 bases. The CDR3 consists of 15 residues. Trimming at V came to 4 bases and at J to 4 bases, leaving 6 bases not matched to a gene. CDR1 is SGHRS and CDR2 is YFSETQ in the germline V gene. The CDR3 region is CASSITGTSGETQYF. DNA for the CDR3: TGCGCCAGCAGCATCACCGGGACTAGCGGAGAGACCCAGTACTTC.

J is TRBJ2-7 and V is TRBV23-1; a possible D gene is TRBD2 (6 bases). TRBV23-1 carries the ORF label, with uncertain function. Between the trimmed V and J ends, which lost 3 bases and 2 bases, there was a span of 23 bases. CDR3 length: 18 amino acids. CDR3 DNA: TGCGCCAGCAGTCACTTCTGTCCGGGAGAGCTTCCAACCTACGAGCAGTACTTC. Translated: CASSHFCPGELPTYEQYF.

The chain joins TRBV27 to TRBJ1-2; D gene ambiguous. Deletions cut 0 bases from V and 0 bases from J, with 8 bases between. Germline CDR1 MNHEY, CDR2 SMNVEV (reference sequence). The CDR3 extends over 15 amino acids. The chain's CDR3 is CASSLSPGANYGYTF. CDR3 coding DNA: TGTGCCAGCAGTTTATCGCCGGGAGCTAACTATGGCTACACCTTC.

V is TRBV5-4 and J is TRBJ1-6; 8 bases match TRBD1. The CDR3 has 15 residues. Germline assignment: CDR1 SGHNT and CDR2 YYREEE (reference sequence). V dropped 2 bases and J dropped 9; count of bases not matched to a gene: 7. CDR3 residues: CASSLTGTGGSPLHF. The CDR3 DNA reads TGTGCCAGCAGCTTAACCGGGACAGGAGGTTCACCCCTCCACTTT.

The chain combines TRBV7-9 with TRBJ2-5; no reliable D call. The germline V gene has CDR1 SEHNR and CDR2 FQNEAQ (reference sequence). V gave up 8 bases and J gave up 14 bases, with 15 bases separating them. This CDR3 has 10 residues. CDR3 in amino acids: CASSQVASYF. The CDR3 region has the DNA TGTGCCAGCTCCCAGGTGGCCAGCTACTTC.